Listed below are T cell receptor beta chains from one sample, sequenced in a study of cytomegalovirus exposure and HLA in healthy donors. Sequencing was performed with immunoSEQ multiplex PCR; in TCRdb, only in-frame clones are kept and a portion is missing. The table records around 100,000 clones, 65% of them present only once. Sequences were obtained from PBMCs. These receptors all stem from a man younger than 45 in good health and CMV-seropositive. Each CDR3 is given with its conserved first and last residue. D genes are given only for firm matches. Only some rows state a clone size, as once, few, many or a class for expanded clones.

clone_size	d_call	v_call	j_call	cdr3_nt	cdr3_aa
.	TRBD2	TRBV20-1	TRBJ2-7	TGCAGTGCTGGACTAGGCTACGAGCAGTACTTC	CSAGLGYEQYF
few	TRBD1	TRBV19	TRBJ2-3	TGTGCCAGTAGTAGCCGGGACAGGGGCACAGATACGCAGTATTTT	CASSSRDRGTDTQYF
.	TRBD1	TRBV10-3	TRBJ1-3	TGTGCCACCCGGGACAGGGCTGGAAACACCATATATTTT	CATRDRAGNTIYF
.	.	TRBV30	TRBJ1-1	TGTGCCTGGAGTCCACCCGGGACTGAAGCTTTCTTT	CAWSPPGTEAFF
.	TRBD1	TRBV25-1	TRBJ2-2	TGTGCCAGCAGTGATCCCCCGGGACAGGGGTACTCCGGGGAGCTGTTTTTT	CASSDPPGQGYSGELFF
.	.	TRBV4-1	TRBJ2-5	TGCGCCAGCAGCCAAGGACAGACCCAAGAGACCCAGTACTTC	CASSQGQTQETQYF
few	.	TRBV4-2	TRBJ2-2	TGTGCCAGCAGCCATCCGAAGGGGGCCGGGGAGCTGTTTTTT	CASSHPKGAGELFF
.	.	TRBV29-1	TRBJ2-6	TGCAGCGTTCCCACAGGGGGGGTATCGGCCAACGTCCTGACTTTC	CSVPTGGVSANVLTF
few	.	TRBV19	TRBJ2-2	TGTGCCAGTAGTCCCCCAACCGGGGAGCTGTTTTTT	CASSPPTGELFF
.	.	TRBV14	TRBJ1-6	TGTGCCAGCACTTTATCCCCGTATTCACCCCTCCACTTT	CASTLSPYSPLHF
.	TRBD1	TRBV7-2	TRBJ2-2	TGTGCCAGCAGCTTCCCGACAGGGGAGGTAGGAACCGGGGAGCTGTTTTTT	CASSFPTGEVGTGELFF
.	.	TRBV6-5	TRBJ2-7	TGTGCCAGCAGTTACACCTGGGAGAGAGCCTACGAGCAGTACTTC	CASSYTWERAYEQYF
.	.	TRBV11-1	TRBJ2-5	TGTGCCAGCAGACCGGGGGTAGGAGAGACCCAGTACTTC	CASRPGVGETQYF
.	TRBD2	TRBV7-6	TRBJ2-7	TGTGCCAGCAGCTTTGGGGGGGACGGACTCTCCTACGAGCAGTACTTC	CASSFGGDGLSYEQYF
few	.	TRBV2	TRBJ2-4	TGTGCCAGCAGCGACTCTCCGACCAAAAACATTCAGTACTTC	CASSDSPTKNIQYF
.	TRBD2	TRBV9	TRBJ2-3	TGTGCCAGCAGCGCCGGGACTAGCGGGGGAAGGGGCACAGATACGCAGTATTTT	CASSAGTSGGRGTDTQYF
.	TRBD1	TRBV7-2	TRBJ2-7	TGTGCCAGCAGCACCGGACAGGGTGCGTACGAGCAGTACTTC	CASSTGQGAYEQYF
.	.	TRBV18	TRBJ1-1	TGTGCCAGCTCACGTGACATGAACACTGAAGCTTTCTTT	CASSRDMNTEAFF
.	TRBD1	TRBV6-6	TRBJ2-3	TGTGCCAGCAGTCGGGACAGGGGACTCGATACGCAGTATTTT	CASSRDRGLDTQYF
.	TRBD2	TRBV9	TRBJ2-3	TGTGCCAGCAGCCCCTCTCCTAGCGGGGCTTCAGATACGCAGTATTTT	CASSPSPSGASDTQYF
.	.	TRBV5-4	TRBJ1-3	TGCGCCAGCAGGCAGGGCGCGGGAAACACCATATATTTT	CASRQGAGNTIYF
.	TRBD1	TRBV6-5	TRBJ1-3	TGTGCCAGCAGACCGGACAGGGCGTCTGGAAACACCATATATTTT	CASRPDRASGNTIYF
few	.	TRBV11-3	TRBJ2-1	TGTGCCAGCAGCCGCCCCGGACAGCTTGCAGGCGAGCAGTTCTTC	CASSRPGQLAGEQFF
.	TRBD1	TRBV5-1	TRBJ2-7	TGCGCCAGCAGCTCACAGGGGGCGCATGACGAGCAGTACTTC	CASSSQGAHDEQYF
once	.	TRBV7-9	TRBJ1-5	TGTGCCAGCAGCTTTGAAGGGGCTGTTCAGCCCCAGCATTTT	CASSFEGAVQPQHF
.	.	TRBV5-1	TRBJ2-1	TGCGCCAGCAGCTCGAAGACCGACAGCTACAATGAGCAGTTCTTC	CASSSKTDSYNEQFF
.	.	TRBV4-1	TRBJ2-1	TGCGCCAGCAGCCATCTGGGACTGATCTACAATGAGCAGTTCTTC	CASSHLGLIYNEQFF
.	TRBD2	TRBV2	TRBJ2-5	TGTGCCAGCGGATCCGGGACTAGCGGGTTGGCAGGGACCCAGTACTTC	CASGSGTSGLAGTQYF
.	.	TRBV6-1	TRBJ1-2	TGTGCCACCATACATAACGGCTACACCTTC	CATIHNGYTF
.	TRBD1	TRBV19	TRBJ1-1	TGTGCCAGTAGTCCTAGGGACAGGATTTCTGAAGCTTTCTTT	CASSPRDRISEAFF
.	.	TRBV7-6	TRBJ1-2	TGTGCCAGCAGCTTAGGCGGAGACTATGGCTACACCTTC	CASSLGGDYGYTF
.	TRBD1	TRBV19	TRBJ1-6	TGTGCCAGTAGTGGAGGGACAGGGGCCAATTCACCCCTCCACTTT	CASSGGTGANSPLHF
.	TRBD2	TRBV19	TRBJ2-7	TGTGCCAGTAGCCCGGGGGGGCAGTACGAGCAGTACTTC	CASSPGGQYEQYF